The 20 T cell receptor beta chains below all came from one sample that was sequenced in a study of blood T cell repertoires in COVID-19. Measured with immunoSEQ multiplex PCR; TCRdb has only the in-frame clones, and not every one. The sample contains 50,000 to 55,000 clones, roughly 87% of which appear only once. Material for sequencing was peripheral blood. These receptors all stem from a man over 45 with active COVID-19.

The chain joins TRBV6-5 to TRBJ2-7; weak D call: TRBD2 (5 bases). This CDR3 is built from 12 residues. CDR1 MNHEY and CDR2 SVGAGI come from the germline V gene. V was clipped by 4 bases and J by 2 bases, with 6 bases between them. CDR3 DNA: TGTGCCAGCAGTTCCGGGGCCTACGAGCAGTACTTC. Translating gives CASSSGAYEQYF.

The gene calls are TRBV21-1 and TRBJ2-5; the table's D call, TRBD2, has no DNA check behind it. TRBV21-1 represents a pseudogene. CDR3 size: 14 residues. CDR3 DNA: TGTGCCAGCAGCCTAGTCCGGAGGCGAGAGACCCAGTACTTC. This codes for CASSLVRRRETQYF.

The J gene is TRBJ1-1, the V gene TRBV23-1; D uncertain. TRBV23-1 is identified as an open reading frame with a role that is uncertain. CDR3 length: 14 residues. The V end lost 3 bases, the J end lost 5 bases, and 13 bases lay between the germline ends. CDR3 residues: CASSHGGEGTEAFF. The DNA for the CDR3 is TGCGCCAGCAGTCATGGAGGAGAAGGAACTGAAGCTTTCTTT.

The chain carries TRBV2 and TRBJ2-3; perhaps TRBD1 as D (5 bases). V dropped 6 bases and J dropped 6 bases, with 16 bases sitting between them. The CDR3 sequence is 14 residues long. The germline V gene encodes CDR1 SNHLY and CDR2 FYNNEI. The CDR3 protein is CASRKTVGLDTQYF. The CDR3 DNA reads TGTGCCAGCAGAAAGACAGTGGGATTGGATACGCAGTATTTT. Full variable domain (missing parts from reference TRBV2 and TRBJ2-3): EPEVTQTPSHQVTQMGQEVILRCVPISNHLYFYWYRQILGQKVEFLVSFYNNEISEKSEIFDDQFSVERPDGSNFTLKIRSTKLEDSAMYFCASRKTVGLDTQYFGPGTRLTVL.

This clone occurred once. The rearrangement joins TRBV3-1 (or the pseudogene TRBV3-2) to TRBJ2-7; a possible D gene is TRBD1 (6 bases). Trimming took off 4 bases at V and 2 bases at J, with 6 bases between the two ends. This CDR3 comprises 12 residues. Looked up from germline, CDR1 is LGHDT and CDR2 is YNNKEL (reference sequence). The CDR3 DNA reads TGTGCCAGCAGCCGGGACACCTACGAGCAGTACTTC. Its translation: CASSRDTYEQYF.

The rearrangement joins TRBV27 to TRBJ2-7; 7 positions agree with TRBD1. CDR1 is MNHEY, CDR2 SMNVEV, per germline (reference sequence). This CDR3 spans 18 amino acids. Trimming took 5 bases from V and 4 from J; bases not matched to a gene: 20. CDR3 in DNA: TGTGCCAGCAGTCTTTTGGGGCCCAGGGGGAAAATCGTATACGAGCAGTACTTC. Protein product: CASSLLGPRGKIVYEQYF.

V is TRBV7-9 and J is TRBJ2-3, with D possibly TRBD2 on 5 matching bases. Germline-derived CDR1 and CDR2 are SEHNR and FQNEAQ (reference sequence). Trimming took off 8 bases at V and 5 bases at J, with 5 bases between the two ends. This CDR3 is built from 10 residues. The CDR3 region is CASAGDTQYF. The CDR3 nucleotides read TGTGCCAGCGCGGGAGATACGCAGTATTTT. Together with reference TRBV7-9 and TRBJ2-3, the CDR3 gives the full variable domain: DTGVSQNPRHKITKRGQNVTFRCDPISEHNRLYWYRQTLGQGPEFLTYFQNEAQLEKSRLLSDRFSAERPKGSFSTLEIQRTEQGDSAMYLCASAGDTQYFGPGTRLTVL.

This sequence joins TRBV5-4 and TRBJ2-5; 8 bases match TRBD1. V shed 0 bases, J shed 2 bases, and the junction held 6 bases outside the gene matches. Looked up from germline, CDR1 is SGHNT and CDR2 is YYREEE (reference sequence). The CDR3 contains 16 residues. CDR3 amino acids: CASSLGSGGGQETQYF. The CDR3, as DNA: TGTGCCAGCAGCTTGGGTTCAGGGGGCGGGCAAGAGACCCAGTACTTC.

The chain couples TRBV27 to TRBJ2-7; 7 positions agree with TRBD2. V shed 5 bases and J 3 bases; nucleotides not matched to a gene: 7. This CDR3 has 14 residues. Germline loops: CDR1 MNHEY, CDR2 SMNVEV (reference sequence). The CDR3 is CASSPWTRGYEQYF. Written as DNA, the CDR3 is TGTGCCAGCAGTCCATGGACTAGGGGCTACGAGCAGTACTTC.

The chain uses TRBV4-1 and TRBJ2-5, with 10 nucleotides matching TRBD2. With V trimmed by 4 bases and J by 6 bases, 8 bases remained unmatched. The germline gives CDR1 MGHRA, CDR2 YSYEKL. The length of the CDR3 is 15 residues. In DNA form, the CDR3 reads TGCGCCAGCAGCCCATTAGCGGGAGGCCTTCAGACCCAGTACTTC. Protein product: CASSPLAGGLQTQYF.

As DNA, the CDR3 is TGTGCCAGCAGTCTGACAGGAGCCAATCAGCCCCAGCATTTT. The encoded protein is CASSLTGANQPQHF. The V and J genes are TRBV6-5 and TRBJ1-5, with D perhaps TRBD1 (6 bases). This CDR3 comprises 14 residues. Germline lookup yields CDR1 MNHEY and CDR2 SVGAGI. The V gene lost 5 bases and the J gene lost 3 bases, with 11 bases spanning the gap.

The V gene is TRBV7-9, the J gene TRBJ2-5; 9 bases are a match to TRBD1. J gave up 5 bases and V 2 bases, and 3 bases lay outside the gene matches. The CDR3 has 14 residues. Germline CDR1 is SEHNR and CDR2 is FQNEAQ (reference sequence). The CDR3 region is CASSLRGQGETQYF. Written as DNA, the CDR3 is TGTGCCAGCAGCTTAAGGGGACAGGGTGAGACCCAGTACTTC.

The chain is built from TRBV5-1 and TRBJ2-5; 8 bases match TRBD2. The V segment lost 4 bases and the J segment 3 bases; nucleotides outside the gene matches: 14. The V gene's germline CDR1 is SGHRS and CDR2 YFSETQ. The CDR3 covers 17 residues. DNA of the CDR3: TGCGCCAGCAGCGTTGTTTCAGCAGCGGGGGAGGAAGAGACCCAGTACTTC. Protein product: CASSVVSAAGEEETQYF. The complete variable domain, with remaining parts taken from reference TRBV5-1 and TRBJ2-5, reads KAGVTQTPRYLIKTRGQQVTLSCSPISGHRSVSWYQQTPGQGLQFLFEYFSETQRNKGNFPGRFSGRQFSNSRSEMNVSTLELGDSALYLCASSVVSAAGEEETQYFGPGTRLLVL.

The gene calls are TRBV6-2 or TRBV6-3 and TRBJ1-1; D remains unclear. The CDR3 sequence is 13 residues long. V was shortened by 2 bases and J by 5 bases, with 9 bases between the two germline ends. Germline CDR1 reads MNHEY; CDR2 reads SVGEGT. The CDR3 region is CASSYPTGTEAFF. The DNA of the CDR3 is TGTGCCAGCAGTTACCCGACGGGGACTGAAGCTTTCTTT.

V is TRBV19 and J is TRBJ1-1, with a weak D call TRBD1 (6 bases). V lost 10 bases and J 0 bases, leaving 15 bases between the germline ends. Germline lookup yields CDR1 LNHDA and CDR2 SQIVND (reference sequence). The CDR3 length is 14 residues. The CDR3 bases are TGTGCCACGGGCAGGGGCGGAATGAACACTGAAGCTTTCTTT. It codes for CATGRGGMNTEAFF.

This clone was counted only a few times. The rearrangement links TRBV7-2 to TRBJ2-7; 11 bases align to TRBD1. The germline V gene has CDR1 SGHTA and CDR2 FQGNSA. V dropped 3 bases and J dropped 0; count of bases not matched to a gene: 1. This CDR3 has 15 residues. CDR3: CASSFGTGGSYEQYF. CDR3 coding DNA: TGTGCCAGCAGCTTCGGGACAGGGGGCTCCTACGAGCAGTACTTC. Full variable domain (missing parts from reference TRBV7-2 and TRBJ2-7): GAGVSQSPSNKVTEKGKDVELRCDPISGHTALYWYRQSLGQGLEFLIYFQGNSAPDKSGLPSDRFSAERTGGSVSTLTIQRTQQEDSAVYLCASSFGTGGSYEQYFGPGTRLTVT.

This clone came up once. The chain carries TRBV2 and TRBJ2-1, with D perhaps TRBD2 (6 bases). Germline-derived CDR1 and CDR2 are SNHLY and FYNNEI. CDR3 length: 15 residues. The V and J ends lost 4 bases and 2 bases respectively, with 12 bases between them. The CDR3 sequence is CASSVEGLAYNEQFF. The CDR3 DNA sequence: TGTGCCAGCAGTGTGGAGGGGTTGGCCTACAATGAGCAGTTCTTC.

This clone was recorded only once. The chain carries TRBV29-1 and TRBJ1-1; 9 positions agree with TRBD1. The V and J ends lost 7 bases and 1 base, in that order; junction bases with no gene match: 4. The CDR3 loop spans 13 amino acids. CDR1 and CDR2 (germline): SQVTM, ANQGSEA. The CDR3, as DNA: TGCAGCGCCCTGACAGGGGGGAACACTGAAGCTTTCTTT. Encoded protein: CSALTGGNTEAFF.

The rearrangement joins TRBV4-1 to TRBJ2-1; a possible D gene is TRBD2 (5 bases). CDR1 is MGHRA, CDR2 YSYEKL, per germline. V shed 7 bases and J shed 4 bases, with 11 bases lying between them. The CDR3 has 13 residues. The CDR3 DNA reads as TGCGCCAGCACCTCACTAGAATACAATGAGCAGTTCTTC. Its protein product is CASTSLEYNEQFF.

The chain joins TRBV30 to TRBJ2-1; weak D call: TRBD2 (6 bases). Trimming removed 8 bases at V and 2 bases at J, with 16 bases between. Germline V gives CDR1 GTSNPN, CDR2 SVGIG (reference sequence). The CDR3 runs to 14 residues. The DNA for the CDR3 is TGTGCCCACGAGCCGCGGGGCGCCTACAATGAGCAGTTCTTC. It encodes CAHEPRGAYNEQFF.